This section outlines one T cell receptor (beta chain) sequence together with its context. Trimming took 1 base from V and 0 from J, leaving 8 bases between them. The CDR3 totals 15 residues. CDR1 is SGHRS, CDR2 YFSETQ, per germline. The data were obtained in a study of graft-versus-host responses after intestinal transplantation. Study information: Grafts were multivisceral, liver-intestinal, or isolated intestinal.

Only in-frame clones appear in the TCRdb table, and some are missing; sequencing was by immunoSEQ multiplex PCR. The repertoire holds 35,000 to 45,000 clones, with 93% as singletons. The receptor was isolated from a human patient who received an intestinal transplant, so some T cells may come from the graft donor. The sequenced sample was PBMCs, obtained nearly 750 days after intestinal transplantation. The V and J genes are TRBV5-1 and TRBJ1-5; the D gene is possibly TRBD1 (5 bases). In DNA form, the CDR3 reads TGCGCCAGCAGCTTGTGGGGGAATAGCAATCAGCCCCAGCATTTT. Amino acids: CASSLWGNSNQPQHF. Supplemented by reference TRBV5-1 and TRBJ1-5, the full variable domain reads KAGVTQTPRYLIKTRGQQVTLSCSPISGHRSVSWYQQTPGQGLQFLFEYFSETQRNKGNFPGRFSGRQFSNSRSEMNVSTLELGDSALYLCASSLWGNSNQPQHFGDGTRLSIL.